A single sample is the source of the 19 T cell receptor beta chains below, sequenced in a study of T cells after yellow fever vaccination (dated by TCRdb to the late 2010s). Receptor amplification or capture employed 5' RACE. These reads were obtained on an Illumina HiSeq 2500. TCRdb handled the public reads itself, with Q25 trimming in fastp and clone calling in MiXCR, and kept productive beta chains. Every entry covers one CDR3 protein and lists the most common genes and DNA from its rows. The sample records approximately 300,000 distinct CDR3 sequences, 6.8% of which are singletons. The ten largest account for roughly a sixth of the sample. The treatment or condition label for this specimen denotes: live attenuated yellow fever vaccine strain. The input for sequencing was PBMCs, taken roughly seven weeks after the first yellow fever vaccination. These receptors all come from a man between 18 and 35 years old who received the YFV17D yellow fever vaccine.

This clonotype has a handful of counts. V is TRBV7-2 and J is TRBJ1-5, with 7 bases that match TRBD1. CDR3 length equals 13 residues. Germline CDR1 is SGHTA and CDR2 is FQGNSA. After removal of 4 bases from V and 12 bases from J, the junction contained 9 bases not matched to a gene. CDR3 loop: CASSSRGGQCQHF. CDR3 nucleotide sequence: TGTGCCAGCAGCTCCAGGGGGGGTCAGTGCCAGCATTTT.

The chain is built from TRBV27 and TRBJ2-7; 8 bases are a match to TRBD1. The germline V gene has CDR1 MNHEY and CDR2 SMNVEV (reference sequence). With 0 bases clipped from V and 0 bases from J, the junction kept 1 base outside the gene matches. The CDR3 spans 15 residues. The CDR3 nucleotides read TGTGCCAGCAGTTTATCGACAGGGGACTCCTACGAGCAGTACTTC. Translating it yields CASSLSTGDSYEQYF.

This clonotype showed up just a few times. The CDR3 is CASSLSLSPANTGELFF. As DNA, the CDR3 is TGTGCCAGCAGTTTATCGCTCTCACCGGCGAACACCGGGGAGCTGTTTTTT. The rearrangement uses TRBV27 and TRBJ2-2; no firm D call. The length of the CDR3 is 17 residues. The ends were cut back, 0 bases at V and 0 bases at J, with 11 bases in the middle. Germline V lookup: CDR1 MNHEY, CDR2 SMNVEV (reference sequence).

V gene TRBV6-2 or TRBV6-3 combines with J gene TRBJ2-7, with D perhaps TRBD2 (5 bases). V lost 1 base to trimming and J lost 3 bases, with 10 bases between them. The CDR3 spans 14 residues. The germline V gene has CDR1 MNHEY and CDR2 SVGEGT. The CDR3 region has the DNA TGTGCCAGCAGTTACTTGCCGGGGAGCTACGAGCAGTACGTC. Its protein product is CASSYLPGSYEQYV.

The chain couples TRBV18 to TRBJ2-5; D uncertain. V was trimmed by 0 bases and J by 4 bases, leaving 6 bases between them. The CDR3 length is 13 residues. Germline values: CDR1 KGHSH, CDR2 LQKENI. Here the CDR3 DNA reads TGTGCCAGCTCACCACCTGTCCCAGAGACCCAGTACTTC. Translation: CASSPPVPETQYF.

The chain carries TRBV18 and TRBJ2-3, with a possible D match to TRBD1 (5 bases). Germline V gene lookup returns CDR1 KGHSH and CDR2 LQKENI. This CDR3 contains 14 residues. Trimming took 0 bases from V and 3 from J, leaving 7 bases between them. The CDR3 sequence: CASSPPQGTDTQYF. CDR3 DNA: TGTGCCAGCTCACCACCGCAGGGAACAGATACGCAGTATTTT.

The chain uses TRBV6-1 and TRBJ2-1; 14 bases agree with TRBD2. CDR3 length: 18 amino acids. V shed 6 bases, J shed 2 bases, and the junction held 9 bases outside the gene matches. Germline V CDR1 and CDR2: MNHNS, SASEGT. In nucleotides, the CDR3 is TGTGCCAGCAGCCGTGGGGGACTAGCGGGGGTGGCCTACAATGAGCAGTTCTTC. It yields the protein CASSRGGLAGVAYNEQFF.

This clonotype showed up just a few times. Here the CDR3 DNA reads TGTGCCAGCAGTTACGGCACAAGTCACGAGCAGTACTTC. This encodes CASSYGTSHEQYF. The chain recombines TRBV6-5 with TRBJ2-7; D unresolved. The germline CDR1 and CDR2 sequences are MNHEY and SVGAGI. Trimming left V 2 bases short and J 5 bases short, with 10 bases between. The CDR3 loop spans 13 amino acids.

This clonotype was recorded many times. The J gene is TRBJ2-2, the V gene TRBV15; 7 nucleotides match TRBD1. Germline trimming cut 3 bases from V and 4 bases from J; bases unmatched to any gene: 11. Per the germline V gene, CDR1 is LNHNV and CDR2 is YYDKDF (reference sequence). The CDR3 totals 17 residues. The CDR3 protein is CATSRNRDRAATGELFF. The CDR3 DNA follows: TGTGCCACCAGCAGGAACCGCGACAGGGCGGCCACCGGGGAGCTGTTTTTT.

In this sample, this clonotype turned up a few times. The chain links TRBV30 to TRBJ2-1, with a possible D match to TRBD1 (6 bases). Trimming shortened V by 2 bases and J by 2 bases, and 16 bases separated the two germline ends. Germline lookup yields CDR1 GTSNPN and CDR2 SVGIG (reference sequence). CDR3 length: 16 residues. CDR3 DNA sequence: TGTGCCTGGAGTCCCCTGACAGGCTTGACCTACAATGAGCAGTTCTTC. The encoded protein is CAWSPLTGLTYNEQFF. Looking up the rest from reference TRBV30 and TRBJ2-1 gives the full variable domain: SQTIHQWPATLVQPVGSPLSLECTVEGTSNPNLYWYRQAAGRGLQLLFYSVGIGQISSEVPQNLSASRPQDRQFILSSKKLLLSDSGFYLCAWSPLTGLTYNEQFFGPGTRLTVL.

In this sample, this clonotype turned up many times. This chain links TRBV5-1 with TRBJ2-3, with TRBD2 matching over 9 bases. CDR1 and CDR2 from the germline V gene are SGHRS and YFSETQ. The CDR3 consists of 17 residues. Trimming at V came to 0 bases and at J to 1 base, leaving 6 bases not matched to a gene. CDR3 coding DNA: TGCGCCAGCAGCTTGGGGACTAGCGAATTTGGCACAGATACGCAGTATTTT. This sequence encodes CASSLGTSEFGTDTQYF.

Only a few counts were recorded for this clonotype. The rearrangement links TRBV18 to TRBJ2-5; no firm D call. The CDR3 has 14 residues. V dropped 3 bases and J dropped 3 bases, with 11 bases sitting between them. Germline values: CDR1 KGHSH, CDR2 LQKENI. The CDR3 protein is CASSPQLSEETQYF. The CDR3 coding sequence is TGTGCCAGCTCACCCCAGTTATCAGAAGAGACCCAGTACTTC.

The chain combines TRBV5-4 with TRBJ1-1; 8 nucleotides line up with TRBD1. Germline values: CDR1 SGHNT, CDR2 YYREEE (reference sequence). CDR3 size: 14 residues. Germline trimming cut 1 base from V and 12 bases from J; bases unmatched to any gene: 11. CDR3 coding DNA: TGTGCCAGCAGCTTGACCGGGACAGGAAGAATGCCTTTCTTT. Its protein is CASSLTGTGRMPFF. Based on the CDR3 plus reference TRBV5-4 and TRBJ1-1, the full variable domain is ETGVTQSPTHLIKTRGQQVTLRCSSQSGHNTVSWYQQALGQGPQFIFQYYREEENGRGNFPPRFSGLQFPNYSSELNVNALELDDSALYLCASSLTGTGRMPFFGQGTRLTVV.

This clonotype was detected only a few times. The gene calls are TRBV28 and TRBJ1-2, with D unresolved. Germline lookup yields CDR1 MDHEN and CDR2 SYDVKM. Trimming left V 7 bases short and J 0 bases short, with 9 bases between. The length of the CDR3 is 13 residues. CDR3 bases: TGTGCCAGCACCGCCGACGCTAACTATGGCTACACCTTC. Amino acids: CASTADANYGYTF.

This clonotype occurred once. The rearrangement uses TRBV7-2 and TRBJ2-3; 7 bases line up with TRBD2. There are 15 residues in the CDR3. J was trimmed by 4 bases and V by 3 bases; bases with no gene match: 7. Germline V gives CDR1 SGHTA, CDR2 FQGNSA. The CDR3 spells CASSFSGPLADTQYF. CDR3 nucleotide sequence: TGTGCCAGCAGCTTTAGCGGGCCCCTCGCAGATACGCAGTATTTT. The entire variable domain, with the rest obtained from reference TRBV7-2 and TRBJ2-3, is as follows: GAGVSQSPSNKVTEKGKDVELRCDPISGHTALYWYRQSLGQGLEFLIYFQGNSAPDKSGLPSDRFSAERTGGSVSTLTIQRTQQEDSAVYLCASSFSGPLADTQYFGPGTRLTVL.

The chain uses TRBV7-2 and TRBJ1-4; D not certain. The V end lost 4 bases, the J end lost 3 bases, and 6 bases lay between the germline ends. Germline V gene sequence: CDR1 SGHTA, CDR2 FQGNSA. This CDR3 has 13 amino acids. The CDR3 DNA is TGTGCCAGCAGCTCCCAGGCTAATGAAAAACTGTTTTTT. Translated: CASSSQANEKLFF.

This clonotype turned up a few times. The chain combines TRBV9 with TRBJ2-7; the match to TRBD1 covers 8 bases. Per the germline V gene, CDR1 is SGDLS and CDR2 is YYNGEE. CDR3 size: 15 residues. With V trimmed by 4 bases and J by 3 bases, 9 bases remained unmatched. The CDR3 region has the DNA TGTGCCAGCAGCCCCCGGGACAGGCTGAACTACGAGCAGTACTTC. Residues: CASSPRDRLNYEQYF.

The chain combines TRBV7-2 with TRBJ2-2, with 7 bases that match TRBD1. CDR1 is SGHTA, CDR2 FQGNSA, per germline. The J segment lost 6 bases and the V segment lost 5 bases, leaving 9 bases of the junction unmatched. The CDR3 covers 15 residues. CDR3 protein: CASSRQGGYAGELFF. CDR3 in DNA: TGTGCCAGCAGCCGACAGGGTGGTTACGCCGGGGAGCTGTTTTTT.

This clonotype was counted between two and nine times. V usage is TRBV2 and J usage is TRBJ2-1, with 7 nucleotides matching TRBD1. The CDR3 is made up of 12 amino acids. The ends lost 6 bases at V and 4 bases at J; junction bases unmatched: 0. Germline values: CDR1 SNHLY, CDR2 FYNNEI. The CDR3 DNA is TGTGCCAGCAGGGGACAGTACAATGAGCAGTTCTTC. Protein product: CASRGQYNEQFF.